This TCR beta chain was observed in a study of blood T cell repertoires in COVID-19 (dated by TCRdb to about 2020). About the study as a whole: Samples covering the acute and convalescent phases of COVID-19 were provided by collaborators in the United States, Italy and Spain. Where available, HLA class I and class II types were obtained from metadata supplied by the sample provider rather than from assay-based typing. A freely available public database, intended as a resource for researchers studying the immune response to SARS-CoV-2, is where the repertoires were released. The material from the prospective study consisted of cDNA or gDNA derived from T cells, B-cell-depleted T cells, or PBMCs. The dataset comprised deeply sampled blood TCRbeta repertoires from subjects exposed to, actively infected with, or recovered from COVID-19. The samples were drawn from the first 160 participants of the ongoing ImmuneRACE study and from over 950 subjects provided by 6 global collaborators. A de-identified subject ID, COVID-19 status, age in years and sex were almost always included in the sample metadata. Study-wide findings and limitations: How much clinical and demographic metadata was included differed by source and by participant, and the metadata was provided uncurated.

TCRbeta CDR3 regions were amplified from genomic DNA by means of the immunoSEQ Assay, a bias-controlled multiplex PCR. As for how the authors treated the data: Within the assay, amplification of reference gene primers was used to estimate how many nucleated cells each sample contained. To quantify the absolute abundance of each unique TCRbeta CDR3 rearrangement, sequence reads were collapsed and filtered. For each sample, productive Simpson clonality was calculated as the square root of Simpson's diversity index across productive rearrangements. Sourced from immuneACCESS, this table was stored by TCRdb with only in-frame sequences that have V and J called. A share of the clones is absent; for the studies checked, an unresolved V gene accounts for under half, and the remainder has no known explanation. That table is the source of V, J and clone size, and D and trimming were worked out from the DNA. This sample comprises 350,000 or so clones, approximately 88% of them detected only once. Approximately 1.8% of the sample belongs to the ten largest clones.

Concerning this clone itself: The specificity of this receptor is unknown. No per-base quality is available; no much larger clone lies one base away.

At one collaborating source in Seattle, patients were enrolled during active infection and were followed longitudinally through the course of disease. The collaborating institutions used their own protocols to collect whole blood in K2EDTA tubes. For TCRbeta analysis, collaborators shipped samples as frozen whole blood, isolated PBMCs, or DNA extracted from either of those sample types. In the germline V gene, CDR1 corresponds to MDHEN and CDR2 to SYDVKM. The CDR3 has 16 amino acids, counting the end cysteine and phenylalanine. Only CDR3 DNA is held: 48 bases, read in frame from base 1. The junction shows trimming of 2 bases on V and 2 bases on J, plus 14 bases between the germline ends.

The TCR sequence derives from a woman aged 25-40 years with COVID-19, enrolled during active disease. The V gene is TRBV28 and the J gene is TRBJ2-3; TRBD2 is a weak D gene call, 7 bases matching. Sequenced material: peripheral blood. The sequenced DNA is TGTGCCAGCAGTTTAGGGGGGGCGCTTATCACAGATACGCAGTATTTT. It encodes CASSLGGALITDTQYF.